Following are 10 T cell receptor beta chains from one sample sequenced in a study of T cell repertoires in cytomegalovirus infection. TCRdb reanalysed the reads using MiXCR and keeps one entry per CDR3 protein. This table has some 300,000 distinct CDR3 sequences, approximately 14% appearing once. Source material: PBMCs. These receptors were taken from a human donor in good health (CMV status not recorded). Some clones in this sample may be carry-over from other donors' samples.

The V call is TRBV2, the J call TRBJ2-2, with a tentative D call TRBD2 (6 bases). CDR1 is SNHLY, CDR2 FYNNEI, per germline. V lost 4 bases to trimming and J lost 6 bases, with 15 bases between them. The CDR3 consists of 15 residues. This chain's CDR3 is CASSARRRGSGELFF. CDR3 nucleotides: TGTGCCAGCAGTGCAAGGAGGAGGGGCTCCGGGGAGCTGTTTTTT.

CDR3: CAISVGVGGSGANVLTF. CDR3 sequence (DNA): TGTGCCATCAGTGTGGGGGTCGGGGGCTCTGGGGCCAACGTCCTGACTTTC. The chain combines TRBV10-3 with TRBJ2-6; weak D call: TRBD2 (6 bases). This CDR3 spans 17 amino acids. Germline values: CDR1 ENHRY, CDR2 SYGVKD. The V end was cut by 4 bases, the J end by 0 bases, with 13 bases between.

This clonotype was seen more than once but under ten times. The V call is TRBV28, the J call TRBJ2-1, with D unclear. The V end lost 3 bases, the J end lost 5 bases, and 5 bases lay between the germline ends. The V gene's germline CDR1 is MDHEN and CDR2 SYDVKM. The CDR3 covers 12 residues. The CDR3 sequence: CASSFLHNEQFF. The CDR3 bases are TGTGCCAGCAGTTTCTTACACAATGAGCAGTTCTTC. Supplemented by reference TRBV28 and TRBJ2-1, the full variable domain reads DVKVTQSSRYLVKRTGEKVFLECVQDMDHENMFWYRQDPGLGLRLIYFSYDVKMKEKGDIPEGYSVSREKKERFSLILESASTNQTSMYLCASSFLHNEQFFGPGTRLTVL.

This sequence joins TRBV7-4 and TRBJ1-2, with 7 bases aligning to TRBD1. V lost 5 bases and J lost 3; bases outside the gene matches: 6. Germline CDR1 SGHVT, CDR2 SQSDAQ. The CDR3 length is 14 residues. In nucleotides, the CDR3 is TGTGCCAGCAGCCGCACCGGGACAGACTATGGCTACACCTTC. Residues: CASSRTGTDYGYTF.

The genes are TRBV7-2 and TRBJ1-1; D unclear. Trimming stripped 5 bases from V and 1 base from J, with 8 bases between. The CDR3 totals 13 residues. The V gene's germline CDR1 is SGHTA and CDR2 FQGNSA. The DNA of the CDR3 is TGTGCCAGCAGCGCAAGACAGAACACTGAAGCTTTCTTT. It encodes CASSARQNTEAFF.

This clonotype occurred a few times. The chain has TRBV9 and TRBJ2-5, with 7 bases that match TRBD2. V shed 4 bases, J shed 2 bases, and the junction held 2 bases outside the gene matches. The CDR3 totals 13 residues. CDR1 SGDLS and CDR2 YYNGEE come from the germline V gene. The CDR3 protein is CASSSGGQETQYF. CDR3 DNA: TGTGCCAGCAGCTCGGGAGGTCAAGAGACCCAGTACTTC.

V and J are TRBV6-1 and TRBJ2-7, with unresolved D. CDR3 length: 14 residues. The V end was cut by 1 base, the J end by 5 bases, with 12 bases between. Germline values: CDR1 MNHNS, CDR2 SASEGT. CDR3: CASSEGGALHEQYF. CDR3 nucleotides: TGTGCCAGCAGTGAAGGAGGAGCCCTCCACGAGCAGTACTTC.

This clonotype was recorded a few times. The chain carries TRBV28 and TRBJ2-7, with D perhaps TRBD1 (5 bases). V dropped 6 bases and J dropped 1 base, with 10 bases sitting between them. The germline V gene encodes CDR1 MDHEN and CDR2 SYDVKM. The CDR3 is 13 residues long. CDR3 DNA sequence: TGTGCCAGCAGATTGCAGGGATCCTACGAGCAGTACTTC. It encodes CASRLQGSYEQYF. The whole variable domain, filled in from reference TRBV28 and TRBJ2-7, reads DVKVTQSSRYLVKRTGEKVFLECVQDMDHENMFWYRQDPGLGLRLIYFSYDVKMKEKGDIPEGYSVSREKKERFSLILESASTNQTSMYLCASRLQGSYEQYFGPGTRLTVT.

The chain uses TRBV29-1 and TRBJ2-2; weak D call: TRBD1 (6 bases). The CDR3 sequence is 13 residues long. The V and J ends lost 7 bases and 5 bases respectively, with 14 bases between them. CDR1 and CDR2 (germline): SQVTM, ANQGSEA. The CDR3 nucleotides read TGCAGCGCATGGACAGTCGGTACCGGGGAGCTGTTTTTT. Translated: CSAWTVGTGELFF.

Only a few counts were recorded for this clonotype. The rearrangement links TRBV6-5 to TRBJ1-1; D is possibly TRBD1 (6 bases). V lost 6 bases and J 1 base, leaving 15 bases between the germline ends. Germline CDR1 MNHEY, CDR2 SVGAGI. The CDR3 loop spans 15 amino acids. The CDR3, as DNA: TGTGCCAGCAGGGATCCGGGACAAAAGAACACTGAAGCTTTCTTT. Translating gives CASRDPGQKNTEAFF.